One sample yielded the 22 T cell receptor beta chains listed below, sequenced in a study of blood T cells in healthy people across ages. Primers used in a second PCR of roughly 7 to 11 cycles were a sample-barcoded 5' primer and a J-beta primer mix. TCRdb re-called the 5' RACE reads through MiXCR, storing one row per CDR3 protein. This sample has 700,000 to 800,000 distinct CDR3 sequences, with around 40% found just once. The specimen was blood. All receptors come from a woman aged 60 to 75 in good health.

This clonotype showed up just a few times. This chain connects TRBV6-5 to TRBJ2-1; 9 bases line up with TRBD2. From germline, CDR1 is MNHEY and CDR2 SVGAGI. The V gene end was trimmed by 0 bases and the J gene end by 9 bases; junction bases not matched to a gene: 12. This CDR3 region has 17 residues. In nucleotides, the CDR3 is TGTGCCAGCAGTTACTCGGGGGGGGTAGCGGGAGAACGTGAGCAGTTCTTC. Translated: CASSYSGGVAGEREQFF.

V gene TRBV2 combines with J gene TRBJ2-2; 7 bases are shared with TRBD1. Germline V gene data show CDR1 as SNHLY and CDR2 as FYNNEI. Unmatched junction bases numbered 5, after V lost 6 bases and J lost 4 bases. CDR3 length: 14 residues. The chain's CDR3 is CASRLGTVTGELFF. The CDR3, as DNA: TGTGCCAGCAGGCTTGGGACAGTCACCGGGGAGCTGTTTTTT.

The rearrangement joins TRBV3-1 to TRBJ1-6, with TRBD1 identical over 8 bases. The germline CDR1 and CDR2 sequences are LGHDT and YNNKEL (reference sequence). V lost 1 base, J lost 8 bases, and 4 bases stayed unmatched. The CDR3 consists of 15 residues. CDR3 bases: TGTGCCAGCAGCCAAGGTGCAGGGGGCTATTCACCCCTCCACTTT. This sequence encodes CASSQGAGGYSPLHF.

This clonotype was counted once. The genes are TRBV12-3 or TRBV12-4 and TRBJ1-5, with D perhaps TRBD1 (6 bases). This CDR3 region has 16 residues. The V and J ends lost 1 base and 1 base respectively, with 11 bases between them. CDR3 bases: TGTGCCAGCAGTTTAGTAGGGGGAAAAAGCAATCAGCCCCAGCATTTT. This translates into CASSLVGGKSNQPQHF.

The V and J genes are TRBV24-1 and TRBJ2-6, with 12 bases matching TRBD1. With V trimmed by 4 bases and J by 3 bases, 6 bases remained unmatched. Germline loops: CDR1 KGHDR, CDR2 SFDVKD. The length of the CDR3 is 18 residues. The CDR3 DNA reads TGTGCCACCAGTGACCCGGGACAGGGGGCGAGTGGGGCCAACGTCCTGACTTTC. Translation gives CATSDPGQGASGANVLTF.

The chain links TRBV5-1 to TRBJ2-1, with D perhaps given as TRBD1 or TRBD2 (5 bases each). The J call is uncertain, as TRBJ2-7 better fits the DNA end. The germline V gene encodes CDR1 SGHRS and CDR2 YFSETQ. The CDR3 covers 14 residues. The DNA of the CDR3 is TGCGCCAGCAGCCTCACCCCTAGCATGGACAAGCAGTACTTC. It translates to CASSLTPSMDKQYF.

V usage is TRBV29-1 and J usage is TRBJ1-4; D perhaps matches TRBD1 (6 bases). The CDR3 runs to 15 residues. Trimming stripped 4 bases from V and 3 bases from J, with 15 bases between. Looked up from germline, CDR1 is SQVTM and CDR2 is ANQGSEA. For the CDR3, the DNA is TGCAGCGTTGGGGATTCGACAGGATCTAATGAAAAACTGTTTTTT. This gives the protein CSVGDSTGSNEKLFF.

The chain employs TRBV10-3 and TRBJ2-5, with TRBD2 as a possible D gene (5 bases). CDR1 and CDR2 (germline): ENHRY, SYGVKD. The length of the CDR3 is 15 residues. Trimming took off 0 bases at V and 5 bases at J, with 13 bases between the two ends. The CDR3 DNA reads TGTGCCATCAGTGAGTCCGAGCGGATAGGGGAGACCCAGTACTTC. It is translated as CAISESERIGETQYF.

This clonotype was observed a few times. This chain uses TRBV9 with TRBJ2-1; 13 bases are shared with TRBD2. This CDR3 spans 17 amino acids. CDR1 and CDR2 (germline): SGDLS, YYNGEE. V shed 4 bases and J 9 bases; nucleotides not matched to a gene: 13. The chain's CDR3 is CASSLSPGLAGVGEQFF. The CDR3 coding sequence is TGTGCCAGCAGCCTCTCACCCGGACTAGCGGGAGTTGGTGAGCAGTTCTTC.

CDR3 amino acids: CASSLKSGPTDTQYF. DNA of the CDR3: TGTGCCAGCAGCTTGAAAAGCGGGCCTACAGATACGCAGTATTTT. V gene TRBV7-3 combines with J gene TRBJ2-3; perhaps TRBD2 as D (6 bases). Trimming removed 3 bases at V and 3 bases at J, with 13 bases between. Per the germline V gene, CDR1 is SGHTA and CDR2 is FQGTGA. This CDR3 comprises 15 residues. Full variable domain (remainder filled in from reference TRBV7-3 and TRBJ2-3): GAGVSQTPSNKVTEKGKYVELRCDPISGHTALYWYRQSLGQGPEFLIYFQGTGAADDSGLPNDRFFAVRPEGSVSTLKIQRTERGDSAVYLCASSLKSGPTDTQYFGPGTRLTVL.

This clonotype was recorded at least ten times. The chain has TRBV4-3 and TRBJ2-4, with 7 bases lining up with TRBD2. Germline-derived CDR1 and CDR2 are LGHNA and YSLEER. CDR3 length: 13 residues. Trimming took 2 bases from V and 11 from J; bases not matched to a gene: 6. CDR3: CASSQNPGLLQYF. The CDR3 bases are TGCGCCAGCAGCCAAAACCCGGGACTACTTCAGTACTTC.

In regard to this clonotype: Possible read error: a much larger clone is one base away. The V gene is TRBV7-2, the J gene TRBJ2-7; no firm D call. The CDR3 sequence is 13 residues long. Germline CDR1 and CDR2: SGHTA and FQGNSA. Trimming removed 4 bases at V and 0 bases at J, with 7 bases between. The chain's CDR3 is CASSSIASYEQYF. The CDR3 DNA reads TGTGCCAGCAGCTCAATCGCCTCCTACGAGCAGTACTTC.

The genes are TRBV3-1 and TRBJ2-7; 13 bases line up with TRBD2. The J call could be wrong; TRBJ2-5 is a better fit for the DNA end. Germline lookup yields CDR1 LGHDT and CDR2 YNNKEL (reference sequence). The CDR3 extends over 16 amino acids. CDR3 DNA sequence: TGTGCCAGCAGCAAGGGACTAGCGGGGCTCCAAGAGACCCAGTACTTC. Its protein is CASSKGLAGLQETQYF.

This clonotype came up a few times. The chain joins TRBV27 to TRBJ2-3, with 8 bases lining up with TRBD2. V dropped 1 base and J dropped 3; count of bases not matched to a gene: 9. Germline values: CDR1 MNHEY, CDR2 SMNVEV (reference sequence). The CDR3 consists of 17 residues. This chain's CDR3 is CASSLFSGTSGTDTQYF. CDR3 bases: TGTGCCAGCAGTTTATTCAGTGGGACTAGTGGGACAGATACGCAGTATTTT.

CDR3 loop: CASGSSGGASYEQYF. CDR3 nucleotides: TGTGCCAGCGGCAGTAGCGGGGGGGCCTCATATGAGCAGTACTTC. The rearrangement uses TRBV7-2 and TRBJ2-5; 11 positions match TRBD2. The CDR3 length is 15 residues. Germline-derived CDR1 and CDR2 are SGHTA and FQGNSA. Trimming removed 8 bases from V and 11 bases from J; junction bases left unmatched: 16.

The V gene is TRBV7-2, the J gene TRBJ2-1; 10 bases match TRBD2. The CDR3 covers 16 residues. Germline V gene data show CDR1 as SGHTA and CDR2 as FQGNSA. With 3 bases clipped from V and 4 bases from J, the junction kept 6 bases outside the gene matches. The chain's CDR3 is CASSFSAGGPYNEQFF. CDR3 bases: TGTGCCAGCAGCTTCTCAGCGGGGGGGCCATACAATGAGCAGTTCTTC.

The chain uses TRBV27 and TRBJ1-1; no reliable D call. V was cut by 0 bases and J by 3 bases, with 17 bases left in between. Germline V lookup: CDR1 MNHEY, CDR2 SMNVEV (reference sequence). The length of the CDR3 is 17 residues. CDR3 sequence (DNA): TGTGCCAGCAGTTTATCGTACCAGGTCCGAACGGACACTGAAGCTTTCTTT. This codes for CASSLSYQVRTDTEAFF.

This chain joins TRBV20-1 and TRBJ1-2; D is undetermined. Per the germline V gene, CDR1 is DFQATT and CDR2 is SNEGSKA (reference sequence). The CDR3 runs 12 residues. V was clipped by 3 bases and J by 4 bases, with 9 bases between them. The CDR3 region has the DNA TGCAGTGCTAGGTCCGTGGGCTATGGCTACACCTTC. It yields the protein CSARSVGYGYTF.

This clonotype turned up a few times. A read error may be the cause here, since a much bigger clone is one base away. The V gene is TRBV20-1, the J gene TRBJ2-3, with 11 bases matching TRBD2. CDR3 length: 14 amino acids. Germline lookup yields CDR1 DFQATT and CDR2 SNEGSKA (reference sequence). V shed 7 bases and J 6 bases; nucleotides not matched to a gene: 9. The CDR3 reads CSGVTSGSSDTQYF. For the CDR3, the DNA is TGCAGTGGCGTAACTAGCGGGAGTTCGGATACGCAGTATTTT.

A note on this clonotype: Its ends do not fully match the called genes, so a read error is possible. The chain recombines TRBV6-5 with TRBJ2-1; D possibly corresponds to TRBD1 (5 bases). The end of the DNA aligns better with TRBJ2-7, so the J call may be wrong. The CDR3 has 17 residues. Germline V gene lookup returns CDR1 MNHEY and CDR2 SVGAGI. Here the CDR3 DNA reads TGTGTCAGCAGTTACTCCAGAAGGAAGGGGAACTACAATGAGCAGTACTTC. Residues: CVSSYSRRKGNYNEQYF.

This clonotype was picked up many times. The chain joins TRBV15 to TRBJ1-2, with TRBD1 as a possible D gene (5 bases). CDR1 is LNHNV and CDR2 is YYDKDF in the germline V gene (reference sequence). CDR3 length equals 15 residues. The V end lost 6 bases, the J end lost 2 bases, and 16 bases lay between the germline ends. The DNA of the CDR3 is TGTGCCACCAGAGGGGTCATGACTGTGAACTATGGCTACACCTTC. As protein: CATRGVMTVNYGYTF. Supplemented by reference TRBV15 and TRBJ1-2, the full variable domain reads DAMVIQNPRYQVTQFGKPVTLSCSQTLNHNVMYWYQQKSSQAPKLLFHYYDKDFNNEADTPDNFQSRRPNTSFCFLDIRSPGLGDTAMYLCATRGVMTVNYGYTFGSGTRLTVV.

This clonotype has a single count. This chain links TRBV12-3 or TRBV12-4 with TRBJ2-5, with D unresolved. V lost 5 bases to trimming and J lost 2 bases, with 12 bases between them. CDR3 size: 14 residues. CDR3 coding DNA: TGTGCCAGCAGTGTACTGGGAATACAAGAGACCCAGTACTTC. This encodes CASSVLGIQETQYF.